These 16 T cell receptor beta chains share one sample of origin, sequenced in a study of blood T cell repertoires in COVID-19. Sequencing used immunoSEQ multiplex PCR; TCRdb keeps in-frame clones, though not all of them. The sample holds around 110,000 clones, just over 85% seen once. Sequencing used peripheral blood. Receptors originate from a middle-aged man with acute or convalescent COVID-19.

The rearrangement uses TRBV15 and TRBJ2-4; tentatively, D is TRBD1 (6 bases). The CDR3 contains 12 residues. Trimming took off 8 bases at V and 8 bases at J, with 13 bases between the two ends. The germline gives CDR1 LNHNV, CDR2 YYDKDF (reference sequence). As DNA, the CDR3 is TGTGCCACCTCCAGGAAGGGGGACATTCAGTACTTC. It translates to CATSRKGDIQYF.

This chain joins TRBV6-5 and TRBJ2-7, with D hard to call. CDR3 size: 12 residues. Trimming removed 5 bases at V and 2 bases at J, with 7 bases between. In germline, CDR1 is MNHEY, CDR2 SVGAGI. The CDR3 here is CASSPTAYEQYF. In DNA form, the CDR3 reads TGTGCCAGCAGTCCCACAGCCTACGAGCAGTACTTC.

The V call is TRBV9, the J call TRBJ1-1, with D possibly matching TRBD1 (5 bases). Germline values: CDR1 SGDLS, CDR2 YYNGEE. The CDR3 consists of 15 residues. V lost 0 bases, J lost 3 bases, and 12 bases lay in between. CDR3 DNA sequence: TGTGCCAGCAGCGTAGAGGCAGGGTGGGACACTGAAGCTTTCTTT. Amino acid sequence: CASSVEAGWDTEAFF.

This chain connects TRBV5-5 to TRBJ1-2, with D unresolved. The CDR3 sequence is 13 residues long. Germline CDR1 SGHKS, CDR2 YYEKEE (reference sequence). V gave up 3 bases and J gave up 0 bases, with 6 bases separating them. The DNA for the CDR3 is TGTGCCAGCAGCTCTGACACTAACTATGGCTACACCTTC. Its protein product is CASSSDTNYGYTF.

The chain uses TRBV6-5 and TRBJ1-2, with 7 bases identical to TRBD1. Germline V gene lookup returns CDR1 MNHEY and CDR2 SVGAGI. Trimming took 6 bases from V and 6 from J; bases not matched to a gene: 7. CDR3 length: 13 amino acids. The CDR3 is CASRKDRDNGYTF. As DNA, the CDR3 is TGTGCCAGCAGAAAAGACAGGGATAATGGCTACACCTTC.

As regards this clone: Other nucleotide sequences in the sample specify the same CDR3. The chain recombines TRBV30 with TRBJ1-2; 7 bases align to TRBD1. The ends lost 1 base at V and 2 bases at J; junction bases unmatched: 1. CDR1 is GTSNPN and CDR2 is SVGIG in the germline V gene (reference sequence). The CDR3 consists of 13 residues. The CDR3 sequence is CAWSEQGNYGYTF. The CDR3 DNA is TGTGCCTGGAGTGAACAGGGGAACTATGGCTACACCTTC.

This clone has a single count. The rearrangement links TRBV29-1 to TRBJ1-1; D might be TRBD1 (5 bases). The V end was cut by 7 bases, the J end by 4 bases, with 16 bases between. Germline values: CDR1 SQVTM, CDR2 ANQGSEA. This CDR3 has 13 amino acids. The CDR3, as DNA: TGCAGCGGGATACAGAGGACAAGCACTGAAGCTTTCTTT. Protein: CSGIQRTSTEAFF.

As to this clone: The sample contains more than one DNA sequence encoding this CDR3. The chain combines TRBV6-5 with TRBJ1-5, with D maybe TRBD1 (6 bases). Germline CDR1 and CDR2: MNHEY and SVGAGI. The CDR3 spans 15 residues. The V gene lost 0 bases and the J gene lost 1 base, with 7 bases spanning the gap. The CDR3 DNA reads as TGTGCCAGCAGTTACTCCACAGGGAGCAATCAGCCCCAGCATTTT. As protein: CASSYSTGSNQPQHF.

This clone was counted only a few times. Written as DNA, the CDR3 is TGTGCCAGCAGACACGACAGCAGCGGCAATCAGCCCCAGCATTTT. This sequence encodes CASRHDSSGNQPQHF. The chain carries TRBV6-6 and TRBJ1-5; tentatively, D is TRBD1 (5 bases). The V end was cut by 6 bases, the J end by 2 bases, with 14 bases between. Germline lookup yields CDR1 MNHNY and CDR2 SVGAGI (reference sequence). The CDR3 has 15 amino acids.

The CDR3 bases are TGTGCCAGCAGCCCCCGAGGGCAGTTTGGAAACACCATATATTTT. Translated: CASSPRGQFGNTIYF. The V and J genes are TRBV7-9 and TRBJ1-3; D not resolved. In germline, CDR1 is SEHNR, CDR2 FQNEAQ (reference sequence). The V and J ends lost 5 bases and 3 bases respectively, with 14 bases between them. The CDR3 covers 15 residues.

This chain links TRBV29-1 with TRBJ2-3; TRBD2 matches at 12 bases. The CDR3 is 17 residues long. Germline CDR1 reads SQVTM; CDR2 reads ANQGSEA. V was clipped by 0 bases and J by 5 bases; unmatched bases: 9. The chain's CDR3 is CSVEDPTSGGWGDTQYF. DNA for the CDR3: TGCAGCGTTGAAGATCCGACTAGCGGGGGATGGGGAGATACGCAGTATTTT.

The table lists this clone with a count of one. The same CDR3 arises from other DNA sequences in this sample as well. The rearrangement links TRBV3-1 (or the pseudogene TRBV3-2) to TRBJ1-1; TRBD1 is a possible D gene (6 bases). Germline V gene lookup returns CDR1 LGHDT and CDR2 YNNKEL (reference sequence). The CDR3 covers 17 residues. V was pared by 6 bases and J by 7 bases, with 27 bases between. In DNA, the CDR3 is TGTGCCAGCAGTTACAGGGCCGGCACAATGAATCCCAATGAAGCTTTCTTT. Translating it yields CASSYRAGTMNPNEAFF.

The CDR3 spells CASSLGLAEGTDTQYF. In DNA, the CDR3 is TGTGCCAGCAGCCTTGGACTAGCGGAGGGCACAGATACGCAGTATTTT. The chain uses TRBV3-1 (or the pseudogene TRBV3-2) and TRBJ2-3; 10 bases match TRBD2. The CDR3 covers 16 residues. Per germline, CDR1 LGHDT and CDR2 YNNKEL (reference sequence). V lost 4 bases and J lost 1; bases outside the gene matches: 5.

The rearrangement joins TRBV4-1 to TRBJ1-6; D is perhaps TRBD1 (5 bases). Germline CDR1 reads MGHRA; CDR2 reads YSYEKL. Deletions cut 0 bases from V and 0 bases from J, with 12 bases between. The CDR3 is made up of 18 amino acids. The CDR3, as DNA: TGCGCCAGCAGCCAAGAGGCGGGGGATTTCTCCTATAATTCACCCCTCCACTTT. This encodes CASSQEAGDFSYNSPLHF.

The gene calls are TRBV27 and TRBJ2-7; 7 bases fit TRBD2. The germline V gene has CDR1 MNHEY and CDR2 SMNVEV (reference sequence). The V and J ends lost 2 bases and 3 bases, in that order; junction bases with no gene match: 13. CDR3 length: 17 amino acids. The DNA of the CDR3 is TGTGCCAGCAGTTTAAGTGTTTTGGGAGGGGTCGGCTACGAGCAGTACTTC. Translated: CASSLSVLGGVGYEQYF.

The chain uses TRBV7-3 and TRBJ2-3; TRBD1 might be the D (6 bases). The CDR3 is 12 amino acids. V shed 5 bases and J shed 7 bases, with 10 bases lying between them. Germline V CDR1 and CDR2: SGHTA, FQGTGA. CDR3 sequence reads: CASSLRGNTQYF. The CDR3 DNA reads as TGTGCCAGCAGCCTCAGGGGTAATACGCAGTATTTT.